Each of the 21 T cell receptor beta chains below was sequenced from the same sample in a study of post-analysis software for immune sequencing data. Study outcomes and limitations: With TRBV5-6, TRBV5-1 and TRBV20-1 included, about 5 TRBV segments were more frequent in patients than in controls.

These receptors have no identified antigens. Unique-molecular-identifier-tagged TCR beta cDNA libraries were used. TCRdb re-called the PCR reads through MiXCR, storing one row per CDR3 protein. The sample carries roughly 540,000 distinct CDR3 sequences, around a third recorded once. Sequencing used blood. These receptors came from a girl aged 2-17 years with multiple sclerosis.

V usage is TRBV20-1 and J usage is TRBJ2-3; unclear D gene. CDR3 length equals 13 residues. Germline assignment: CDR1 DFQATT and CDR2 SNEGSKA (reference sequence). The CDR3 DNA sequence: TGCCGGGTCCACCCTTCTAGCACAGATACGCAGTATTTT. It yields the protein CRVHPSSTDTQYF.

The V gene is TRBV20-1, the J gene TRBJ1-2; the match to TRBD1 covers 7 bases. The CDR3 is 14 residues long. The germline gives CDR1 DFQATT, CDR2 SNEGSKA (reference sequence). CDR3 nucleotide sequence: TGCACCCCCAGGGGGGTAGAAGGTGGCTATGGCTACACCTTC. This sequence encodes CTPRGVEGGYGYTF.

The chain carries TRBV20-1 and TRBJ2-3, with D uncertain. Deletions cut 2 bases from V and 0 bases from J, with 12 bases between. The CDR3 covers 15 residues. Germline-derived CDR1 and CDR2 are DFQATT and SNEGSKA (reference sequence). CDR3 sequence reads: CSARPHQDSTDTQYF. In DNA form, the CDR3 reads TGCAGTGCTAGACCCCATCAGGACAGCACAGATACGCAGTATTTT.

The J gene is TRBJ2-3, the V gene TRBV6-5; 7 nucleotides align to TRBD2. Trimming removed 7 bases from V and 4 bases from J; junction bases left unmatched: 5. The CDR3 sequence is 13 residues long. The V gene's germline CDR1 is MNHEY and CDR2 SVGAGI. In nucleotides, the CDR3 is TGTGCCAGCAATCGACTAGCTGCAGATACGCAGTATTTT. Encoded protein: CASNRLAADTQYF.

This clonotype has only a few counts. The chain is built from TRBV4-1 and TRBJ1-2; D is unclear. Trimming removed 0 bases at V and 1 base at J, with 12 bases between. This CDR3 comprises 16 residues. Germline lookup yields CDR1 MGHRA and CDR2 YSYEKL. The DNA for the CDR3 is TGCGCCAGCAGCCAAGAGGGGTTGGGTAGTAACTATGGCTACACCTTC. Its protein is CASSQEGLGSNYGYTF.

The chain combines TRBV12-3 or TRBV12-4 with TRBJ2-3; the D gene is possibly TRBD1 (6 bases). The V and J ends lost 7 bases and 6 bases respectively, with 20 bases between them. The CDR3 extends over 15 amino acids. This CDR3 reads CASTQHQGWADTQYF. DNA of the CDR3: TGTGCCAGCACCCAACACCAGGGGTGGGCGGATACGCAGTATTTT.

Here the CDR3 reads CASSASLAGADTQYF. The CDR3 bases are TGTGCCAGCAGTGCATCTCTAGCGGGGGCCGATACGCAGTATTTT. The chain recombines TRBV25-1 with TRBJ2-3, with 10 bases identical to TRBD2. V shed 4 bases, J shed 6 bases, and the junction held 7 bases outside the gene matches. CDR1 MGHDK and CDR2 SYGVNS come from the germline V gene. CDR3 length: 15 residues.

This chain joins TRBV2 and TRBJ2-1; D gene ambiguous. Gene TRBJ2-7 matches the end of the DNA better, so the J call may be wrong. The CDR3 consists of 13 residues. The germline V gene encodes CDR1 SNHLY and CDR2 FYNNEI. The DNA of the CDR3 is TGTGCCAGCAGACTGATTCAATACAATGAGCAGTACTTC. Protein: CASRLIQYNEQYF.

In its sample, this clonotype was seen once. This chain uses TRBV5-1 with TRBJ1-2; 7 positions match TRBD1. The CDR3 covers 11 residues. The germline gives CDR1 SGHRS, CDR2 YFSETQ. The junction had 4 bases not matched to a gene; V was cut back by 4 bases and J by 10 bases. The CDR3 spells CASSAGTAYTF. For the CDR3, the DNA is TGCGCCAGCAGCGCCGGGACAGCCTACACCTTC.

The DNA of the CDR3 is TGCAGTGCTAGAGCCCGGGATCGCTCCCGGAGCACAGATACGCAGTATTTT. Encoded protein: CSARARDRSRSTDTQYF. The chain is built from TRBV20-1 and TRBJ2-3, with D perhaps TRBD2 (5 bases). The CDR3 consists of 17 residues. V gave up 1 base and J gave up 0 bases, with 17 bases separating them. CDR1 and CDR2 (germline): DFQATT, SNEGSKA (reference sequence).

This clonotype was counted a few times. The gene calls are TRBV27 and TRBJ1-2, with D hard to call. CDR3 size: 14 residues. Trimming pared 2 bases from V and 2 bases from J, leaving 9 bases between. Germline V gene data show CDR1 as MNHEY and CDR2 as SMNVEV (reference sequence). The CDR3 region has the DNA TGTGCCAGCAGTTTAGCTGTCGGGAACTATGGCTACACCTTC. Its translation: CASSLAVGNYGYTF.

The chain is built from TRBV6-1 and TRBJ2-5, with 14 bases matching TRBD2. CDR1 is MNHNS, CDR2 SASEGT, per germline. V lost 0 bases, J lost 2 bases, and 5 bases stayed unmatched. This CDR3 has 18 residues. CDR3 region: CASSEARGLAGDQETQYF. As DNA, the CDR3 is TGTGCCAGCAGTGAAGCTAGGGGACTAGCGGGGGATCAAGAGACCCAGTACTTC.

The chain is built from TRBV5-1 and TRBJ2-7; TRBD1 aligns across 7 bases. CDR3 length equals 16 residues. Germline V gives CDR1 SGHRS, CDR2 YFSETQ. The trim removed 0 bases at V and 3 bases at J, leaving 9 bases unmatched. In DNA, the CDR3 is TGCGCCAGCAGCTTGGCAGGGACAGATAATTTCTACGAGCAGTACTTC. It encodes CASSLAGTDNFYEQYF.

The chain links TRBV28 to TRBJ1-2, with unresolved D. In germline, CDR1 is MDHEN, CDR2 SYDVKM. The CDR3 has 14 residues. Trimming shortened V by 5 bases and J by 7 bases, and 17 bases separated the two germline ends. The CDR3: CASSPIGLITGYTF. The CDR3 coding sequence is TGTGCCAGCAGTCCTATCGGACTTATAACTGGCTACACCTTC.

CDR3 amino acids: CAITLERGWDYTF. CDR3 nucleotide sequence: TGTGCCATTACCCTGGAGAGGGGATGGGACTACACCTTC. The chain is built from TRBV6-1 and TRBJ1-2, with D perhaps TRBD1 (5 bases). Germline values: CDR1 MNHNS, CDR2 SASEGT. Trimming left V 10 bases short and J 10 bases short, with 22 bases between. This CDR3 has 13 residues.

This clonotype appeared a few times. This chain uses TRBV3-1 with TRBJ1-4; TRBD1 aligns across 11 bases. V dropped 5 bases and J dropped 10; count of bases not matched to a gene: 12. The CDR3 has 16 residues. CDR1 is LGHDT and CDR2 is YNNKEL in the germline V gene (reference sequence). The CDR3 spells CASSLITGTGGSKLFF. The DNA of the CDR3 is TGTGCCAGCAGCTTAATTACCGGGACAGGGGGATCAAAACTGTTTTTT.

The V and J genes are TRBV20-1 and TRBJ2-3; TRBD1 is a possible D gene (6 bases). The V end lost 3 bases, the J end lost 1 base, and 8 bases lay between the germline ends. The CDR3 is made up of 13 amino acids. Looked up from germline, CDR1 is DFQATT and CDR2 is SNEGSKA (reference sequence). CDR3: CSASWGRTDTQYF. CDR3 bases: TGCAGTGCTAGTTGGGGGCGCACAGATACGCAGTATTTT.

This clonotype has a handful of counts. The genes are TRBV29-1 and TRBJ2-1; the match to TRBD2 covers 13 bases. The V gene end was trimmed by 1 base and the J gene end by 2 bases; junction bases not matched to a gene: 5. The CDR3 is 17 residues long. From germline, CDR1 is SQVTM and CDR2 ANQGSEA. CDR3 protein: CSVEGLAGGSAYNEQFF. CDR3 coding DNA: TGCAGCGTTGAAGGACTAGCGGGGGGTTCGGCCTACAATGAGCAGTTCTTC.

The V and J genes are TRBV5-1 and TRBJ2-1; 10 bases are shared with TRBD1. J was trimmed by 5 bases and V by 0 bases; bases with no gene match: 2. Germline V CDR1 and CDR2: SGHRS, YFSETQ. The CDR3 extends over 15 amino acids. The CDR3 region has the DNA TGCGCCAGCAGCTTGGACGGGACAGGGGACAATGAGCAGTTCTTC. Its translation is CASSLDGTGDNEQFF.

The chain couples TRBV6-1 to TRBJ1-5, with D perhaps matching TRBD1 (6 bases). This CDR3 has 14 amino acids. The germline CDR1 and CDR2 sequences are MNHNS and SASEGT. Between the trimmed V and J ends, which lost 6 bases and 3 bases, there was a span of 12 bases. This chain's CDR3 is CASRRGVDNQPQHF. CDR3 coding DNA: TGTGCCAGCAGGAGGGGGGTGGACAATCAGCCCCAGCATTTT.

The chain uses TRBV20-1 and TRBJ2-7; 12 positions match TRBD2. Trimming cost V 5 bases and J 3 bases; bases outside gene matches: 5. Germline CDR1 DFQATT, CDR2 SNEGSKA (reference sequence). There are 14 residues in the CDR3. As DNA, the CDR3 is TGCAGTGCTGGGCCGGGACTAGCGGGCTACGAGCAGTACTTC. Protein: CSAGPGLAGYEQYF.